This entry lists 25 T cell receptor beta chains sequenced from one sample in a study of blood T cell repertoires in COVID-19. TCRdb keeps only in-frame clones here, not all; method: immunoSEQ multiplex PCR. The repertoire holds under 200,000 clones, approximately 80% seen once, with around 13% in the top ten. Material: PBMCs or T cells enriched from blood (not recorded which). The receptors stem from a woman aged 55-70 years who had recovered from COVID-19.

J is TRBJ2-1 and V is TRBV5-5, with TRBD2 matching 13 bases. The CDR3 sequence is 16 residues long. Per the germline V gene, CDR1 is SGHKS and CDR2 is YYEKEE (reference sequence). V lost 0 bases to trimming and J lost 8 bases; unmatched junction nucleotides: 5. This CDR3 is CASSLVWTSGSHEQFF. The CDR3 DNA is TGTGCCAGCAGCTTGGTTTGGACTAGCGGGAGCCATGAGCAGTTCTTC.

The chain couples TRBV5-1 to TRBJ2-2, with 7 bases matching TRBD2. Germline CDR1 reads SGHRS; CDR2 reads YFSETQ. The CDR3 runs 17 residues. J lost 4 bases, V lost 3 bases, and 12 bases had no gene match. The CDR3 nucleotides read TGCGCCAGCAGCTCCTTGGCGACTAGCTCGGTCACCGGGGAGCTGTTTTTT. Translation: CASSSLATSSVTGELFF.

The CDR3, as DNA: TGCGCCAGTCTTGACCGACAGGGAAGCACAGATACGCAGTATTTT. Its protein product is CASLDRQGSTDTQYF. The chain employs TRBV5-1 and TRBJ2-3, with 7 nucleotides matching TRBD1. The germline gives CDR1 SGHRS, CDR2 YFSETQ. V was pared by 8 bases and J by 0 bases, with 9 bases of the junction left unmatched. CDR3 length equals 15 residues.

This chain uses TRBV5-1 with TRBJ2-7; 9 bases line up with TRBD2. The CDR3 consists of 15 residues. From germline, CDR1 is SGHRS and CDR2 YFSETQ. Trimming cost V 4 bases and J 7 bases; bases outside gene matches: 12. The CDR3 nucleotides read TGCGCCAGCAGCCCCAACCTAGCGGGACTCTCTGAGCAGTACTTC. Its translation is CASSPNLAGLSEQYF. The whole variable domain, filled in from reference TRBV5-1 and TRBJ2-7, reads KAGVTQTPRYLIKTRGQQVTLSCSPISGHRSVSWYQQTPGQGLQFLFEYFSETQRNKGNFPGRFSGRQFSNSRSEMNVSTLELGDSALYLCASSPNLAGLSEQYFGPGTRLTVT.

The rearrangement links TRBV14 to TRBJ2-2; D is unresolved. Per germline, CDR1 SGHDN and CDR2 FVKESK. The CDR3 extends over 14 amino acids. With 4 bases removed from V and 1 base from J, the gap between germline ends came to 7 bases. CDR3 amino acids: CASSRPENTGELFF. DNA for the CDR3: TGTGCCAGCAGCCGTCCAGAGAACACCGGGGAGCTGTTTTTT.

The chain combines TRBV28 with TRBJ1-2, with D possibly being TRBD1 (5 bases). The ends were cut back, 1 base at V and 3 bases at J, with 9 bases in the middle. Germline lookup yields CDR1 MDHEN and CDR2 SYDVKM. The CDR3 spans 14 residues. CDR3 sequence: CASSLSRGYYGYTF. The CDR3 DNA is TGTGCCAGCAGTTTATCCCGGGGGTACTATGGCTACACCTTC.

The V gene is TRBV3-1 (or the pseudogene TRBV3-2), the J gene TRBJ2-7, with 7 bases lining up with TRBD2. This CDR3 is built from 17 residues. The V gene end was trimmed by 1 base and the J gene end by 0 bases; junction bases not matched to a gene: 9. Germline V gives CDR1 LGHDT, CDR2 YNNKEL (reference sequence). As DNA, the CDR3 is TGTGCCAGCAGCCAAGGGTCCCCTTGGGGGGGCTCCTACGAGCAGTACTTC. Encoded protein: CASSQGSPWGGSYEQYF.

The V gene is TRBV11-2, the J gene TRBJ1-2, with D unresolved. CDR1 is SGHAT and CDR2 is FQNNGV in the germline V gene. This CDR3 region has 14 residues. Trimming took off 5 bases at V and 4 bases at J, with 14 bases between the two ends. CDR3 bases: TGTGCCAGCAGCACCTCCTCGACAAGCTATGGCTACACCTTC. This sequence encodes CASSTSSTSYGYTF.

The chain employs TRBV6-1 and TRBJ2-6; 10 nucleotides line up with TRBD1. V was clipped by 0 bases and J by 2 bases; unmatched bases: 4. The germline gives CDR1 MNHNS, CDR2 SASEGT. The CDR3 runs to 18 residues. The CDR3, as DNA: TGTGCCAGCAGTGAAGCGGGACAGGGGTTCCCTGGGGCCAACGTCCTGACTTTC. Translating gives CASSEAGQGFPGANVLTF.

The V and J genes are TRBV28 and TRBJ2-1; 7 bases are a match to TRBD1. With V trimmed by 6 bases and J by 2 bases, 4 bases remained unmatched. The V gene's germline CDR1 is MDHEN and CDR2 SYDVKM. The CDR3 has 14 residues. The CDR3 sequence is CASRIGGTYNEQFF. CDR3 sequence (DNA): TGTGCCAGCAGAATAGGGGGCACCTACAATGAGCAGTTCTTC. The full variable domain, rest sourced from reference TRBV28 and TRBJ2-1, is DVKVTQSSRYLVKRTGEKVFLECVQDMDHENMFWYRQDPGLGLRLIYFSYDVKMKEKGDIPEGYSVSREKKERFSLILESASTNQTSMYLCASRIGGTYNEQFFGPGTRLTVL.

This clone was seen more than once but under ten times. V is TRBV18 and J is TRBJ1-1; 8 bases fit TRBD1. Germline V gene data show CDR1 as KGHSH and CDR2 as LQKENI. V dropped 5 bases and J dropped 2; count of bases not matched to a gene: 4. The CDR3 runs 14 residues. Here the CDR3 reads CASSSTGANTEAFF. CDR3 sequence (DNA): TGTGCCAGCTCATCGACAGGGGCTAACACTGAAGCTTTCTTT.

The gene calls are TRBV20-1 and TRBJ2-4; a possible D gene is TRBD1 (5 bases). The length of the CDR3 is 12 residues. From germline, CDR1 is DFQATT and CDR2 SNEGSKA (reference sequence). V was pared by 3 bases and J by 7 bases, with 10 bases between. The CDR3 bases are TGCAGTGCTAGTGTCTCAGGGAACATTCAGTACTTC. Residues: CSASVSGNIQYF.

The chain links TRBV9 to TRBJ2-5, with D unresolved. This CDR3 has 14 amino acids. The germline V and J ends were trimmed by 0 bases and 4 bases, with 10 bases remaining between them. Germline CDR1 SGDLS, CDR2 YYNGEE. Here the CDR3 reads CASSVDPRGETQYF. In DNA form, the CDR3 reads TGTGCCAGCAGCGTAGATCCCCGAGGAGAGACCCAGTACTTC.

CDR3 in amino acids: CASSFFLSGANVLTF. In DNA form, the CDR3 reads TGCGCCAGCAGCTTTTTTCTCTCTGGGGCCAACGTCCTGACTTTC. The chain uses TRBV5-1 and TRBJ2-6, with no clear D. The CDR3 spans 15 residues. Germline V CDR1 and CDR2: SGHRS, YFSETQ. Deletions cut 2 bases from V and 0 bases from J, with 6 bases between.

The genes are TRBV19 and TRBJ1-5; D gene unclear. Trimming removed 6 bases at V and 2 bases at J, with 8 bases between. In germline, CDR1 is LNHDA, CDR2 SQIVND (reference sequence). This CDR3 comprises 13 residues. CDR3 coding DNA: TGTGCCAGTAGGCAGTATCGCAATCAGCCCCAGCATTTT. Encoded protein: CASRQYRNQPQHF.

This chain links TRBV3-1 (or the pseudogene TRBV3-2) with TRBJ2-5, with TRBD1 matching 8 bases. Germline loops: CDR1 LGHDT, CDR2 YNNKEL (reference sequence). V was clipped by 4 bases and J by 4 bases; unmatched bases: 5. The CDR3 runs 14 residues. CDR3 sequence (DNA): TGTGCCAGCAGCCCCAGGGGGCGGGTAGAGACCCAGTACTTC. This gives the protein CASSPRGRVETQYF.

As DNA, the CDR3 is TGTGCCAGCAGCTCAGCAATAGCGGCGCGACAAGAGACCCAGTACTTC. Translated, it gives CASSSAIAARQETQYF. The genes are TRBV11-2 and TRBJ2-5; tentatively, D is TRBD2 (6 bases). The CDR3 is 16 residues long. V lost 4 bases to trimming and J lost 2 bases, with 17 bases between them. Germline values: CDR1 SGHAT, CDR2 FQNNGV.

The chain joins TRBV6-6 to TRBJ1-1, with a weak D call TRBD1 (5 bases). CDR1 and CDR2 (germline): MNHNY, SVGAGI (reference sequence). The CDR3 is made up of 14 amino acids. The ends were cut back, 7 bases at V and 7 bases at J, with 19 bases in the middle. In DNA, the CDR3 is TGTGCCAGCATCAAAGGGTGGGGCGGGAGTGAAGCTTTCTTT. It is translated as CASIKGWGGSEAFF.

The chain combines TRBV9 with TRBJ1-1, with D uncertain. Germline loops: CDR1 SGDLS, CDR2 YYNGEE. Trimming removed 0 bases at V and 1 base at J, with 7 bases between. The CDR3 contains 14 residues. The CDR3 region is CASSVVAGNTEAFF. The CDR3 DNA is TGTGCCAGCAGCGTAGTGGCGGGGAACACTGAAGCTTTCTTT.

The chain joins TRBV9 to TRBJ1-2, with 12 nucleotides matching TRBD1. The V and J ends lost 3 bases and 6 bases, in that order; junction bases with no gene match: 9. The CDR3 runs to 16 residues. Germline V gene data show CDR1 as SGDLS and CDR2 as YYNGEE. The CDR3 protein is CASSAHRDRGRDGYTF. The CDR3 DNA reads as TGTGCCAGCAGCGCTCACAGGGACAGGGGGCGCGATGGCTACACCTTC.

In nucleotides, the CDR3 is TGTGCCAGCAGCGTACGACAGGGGGTAGCCAAAAACATTCAGTACTTC. It is translated as CASSVRQGVAKNIQYF. V and J are TRBV7-8 and TRBJ2-4, with 9 bases matching TRBD1. CDR3 length equals 16 residues. Germline-derived CDR1 and CDR2 are SGHVS and FQNEAQ. V trimming: 5 bases; J trimming: 0 bases; junction bases outside the gene matches: 5. The full variable domain, in which reference TRBV7-8 and TRBJ2-4 provide the parts outside the CDR3, is GAGVSQSPRYKVAKRGQDVALRCDPISGHVSLFWYQQALGQGPEFLTYFQNEAQLDKSGLPSDRFFAERPEGSVSTLKIQRTQQEDSAVYLCASSVRQGVAKNIQYFGAGTRLSVL.

Turning to this clone: Other DNA sequences in the same sample also yield this CDR3. This chain connects TRBV12-3 or TRBV12-4 to TRBJ2-5, with 9 bases identical to TRBD2. The CDR3 has 13 residues. Unmatched junction bases numbered 3, after V lost 5 bases and J lost 5 bases. For the CDR3, the DNA is TGTGCCAGCAGTCCAGCGGGAGGCGAGACCCAGTACTTC. Residues: CASSPAGGETQYF.

This chain joins TRBV9 and TRBJ1-2; TRBD1 is a possible D gene (5 bases). The V and J ends lost 0 bases and 3 bases respectively, with 12 bases between them. This CDR3 has 15 amino acids. Germline values: CDR1 SGDLS, CDR2 YYNGEE. DNA for the CDR3: TGTGCCAGCAGCGTAGCCGCCGGGGGGGACTATGGCTACACCTTC. It codes for CASSVAAGGDYGYTF.

The chain joins TRBV28 to TRBJ2-5, with 9 bases that match TRBD1. V shed 5 bases and J 2 bases; nucleotides not matched to a gene: 12. Germline CDR1 is MDHEN and CDR2 is SYDVKM. The CDR3 is made up of 17 amino acids. For the CDR3, the DNA is TGTGCCAGCAGTGGAGTGTGGGGGACAGGGAGACAAGAGACCCAGTACTTC. Its protein is CASSGVWGTGRQETQYF. Full variable domain (rest looked up from reference TRBV28 and TRBJ2-5): DVKVTQSSRYLVKRTGEKVFLECVQDMDHENMFWYRQDPGLGLRLIYFSYDVKMKEKGDIPEGYSVSREKKERFSLILESASTNQTSMYLCASSGVWGTGRQETQYFGPGTRLLVL.

V and J are TRBV7-8 and TRBJ2-5, with TRBD2 matching over 11 bases. The CDR3 has 15 amino acids. The germline gives CDR1 SGHVS, CDR2 FQNEAQ. Trimming took 6 bases from V and 1 from J; bases not matched to a gene: 4. CDR3 sequence reads: CASRHSGGAQETQYF. The CDR3 DNA sequence: TGTGCCAGCAGACATAGCGGGGGGGCCCAAGAGACCCAGTACTTC.